The present TCR beta chain was sequenced within a study of T cell responses to AZD1222 COVID-19 vaccine. The germline V gene has CDR1 SGHRS and CDR2 YFSETQ. The V end was cut by 4 bases, the J end by 8 bases, with 12 bases between. The CDR3 runs 13 residues. The table came from immunoSEQ multiplex PCR; TCRdb's copy has only in-frame clones and leaves some out. This repertoire shows around 150,000 clones, 90% found once; its top ten account for approximately 6.2%. V is TRBV5-1 and J is TRBJ1-4, with D unresolved. This receptor was taken from an adult who received the AZD1222 COVID-19 vaccine. The starting material was peripheral blood, obtained 28 days after the second AZD1222 dose. CDR3 DNA sequence: TGCGCCAGCAGCCGCTGGGCCGAGGAAAAACTGTTTTTT. It encodes CASSRWAEEKLFF. Combining the CDR3 with reference TRBV5-1 and TRBJ1-4 gives the whole variable domain KAGVTQTPRYLIKTRGQQVTLSCSPISGHRSVSWYQQTPGQGLQFLFEYFSETQRNKGNFPGRFSGRQFSNSRSEMNVSTLELGDSALYLCASSRWAEEKLFFGSGTQLSVL.